These 3 T cell receptor beta chains were sequenced from one sample in a study of T cell responses to AZD1222 COVID-19 vaccine. This table comes from immunoSEQ multiplex PCR, and its TCRdb copy is limited to in-frame clones, with some not included. The table records more than 90,000 clones, more than 85% of them present only once. This specimen was peripheral blood, taken on day 0 of AZD1222 vaccination. These receptors all come from an adult in good health.

This rearrangement joins TRBV14 to TRBJ2-7; D remains ambiguous. This CDR3 is built from 12 residues. Per germline, CDR1 SGHDN and CDR2 FVKESK. V was clipped by 3 bases and J by 4 bases, with 7 bases between them. The CDR3 spells CASSQLGYEQYF. CDR3 sequence (DNA): TGTGCCAGCAGCCAGTTGGGGTACGAGCAGTACTTC.

This clone was observed a single time. DNA of the CDR3: TGTGCCAGCAGTTACTCGTGGACTAGCGGGAACGAGCAGTACTTC. Translation: CASSYSWTSGNEQYF. V usage is TRBV6-5 and J usage is TRBJ2-7; 12 bases agree with TRBD2. From germline, CDR1 is MNHEY and CDR2 SVGAGI. Trimming took 0 bases from V and 5 from J; bases not matched to a gene: 2. The CDR3 runs to 15 residues.

The chain couples TRBV5-1 to TRBJ2-1; D unresolved. V was trimmed by 4 bases and J by 0 bases, leaving 17 bases between them. The germline gives CDR1 SGHRS, CDR2 YFSETQ. This CDR3 has 17 amino acids. CDR3 region: CASSLTIPGSSYNEQFF. CDR3 DNA: TGCGCCAGCAGCCTGACCATCCCTGGAAGCTCCTACAATGAGCAGTTCTTC.